This T cell receptor (beta chain) stems from a study of T-cell memory formation after mild COVID-19. The sample holds a few counts of this clonotype. TCRdb analysed the 5' RACE reads with MiXCR anew, one entry per CDR3 protein. The sample consists of hundreds of thousands of distinct CDR3 sequences, around 15% of them appearing once. Sequenced: PBMCs or a T cell subset sorted from them (not recorded which). The sequence came from an adult woman who had mild COVID-19 (a few samples of this study predate the infection). Cell type and time point are not known.

The CDR3: CATSDGELFF. The DNA of the CDR3 is TGTGCCACCAGTGACGGGGAGCTGTTTTTT. The chain uses TRBV24-1 and TRBJ2-2; D remains unclear. The CDR3 runs to 10 residues. Trimming took 4 bases from V and 7 from J, leaving 0 bases between them. CDR1 is KGHDR, CDR2 SFDVKD, per germline.